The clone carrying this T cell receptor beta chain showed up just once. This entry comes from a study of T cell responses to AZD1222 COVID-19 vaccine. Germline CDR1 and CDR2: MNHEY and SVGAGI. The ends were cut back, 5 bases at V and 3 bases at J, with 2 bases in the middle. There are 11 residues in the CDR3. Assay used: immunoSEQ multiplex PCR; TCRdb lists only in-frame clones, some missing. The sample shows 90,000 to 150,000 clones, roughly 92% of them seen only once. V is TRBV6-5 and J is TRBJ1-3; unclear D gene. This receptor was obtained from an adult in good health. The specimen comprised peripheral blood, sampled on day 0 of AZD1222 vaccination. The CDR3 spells CASSIGNTIYF. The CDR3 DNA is TGTGCCAGCAGTATTGGAAACACCATATATTTT.